The 22 T cell receptor beta chains given below trace back to one sample, sequenced in a study of technical replicates of blood from a handful of donors. Sequencing used immunoSEQ multiplex PCR; TCRdb keeps in-frame clones, though not all of them. The sample holds 85,000 to 95,000 clones, 90% to 97% seen once. The source material was T cells isolated from PBMCs. All receptors come from a human donor in good health.

The rearrangement uses TRBV4-3 and TRBJ1-5; 7 bases match TRBD1. Unmatched junction bases numbered 17, after V lost 1 base and J lost 11 bases. The CDR3 has 17 residues. Germline assignment: CDR1 LGHNA and CDR2 YSLEER. The CDR3 loop reads CASSQVTGAHPGSAQHF. In DNA form, the CDR3 reads TGCGCCAGCAGCCAAGTCACAGGGGCCCACCCGGGATCAGCCCAGCATTTT.

The gene calls are TRBV29-1 and TRBJ1-4; 7 bases are a match to TRBD1. Losses at the gene ends were 5 bases for V and 3 bases for J; bases not matched to a gene: 9. This CDR3 comprises 15 residues. Germline lookup yields CDR1 SQVTM and CDR2 ANQGSEA. This CDR3 reads CSVRPTGTANEKLFF. The CDR3 DNA sequence: TGCAGCGTTCGTCCCACCGGGACAGCTAATGAAAAACTGTTTTTT. The complete variable domain, with remaining parts taken from reference TRBV29-1 and TRBJ1-4, reads SAVISQKPSRDICQRGTSLTIQCQVDSQVTMMFWYRQQPGQSLTLIATANQGSEATYESGFVIDKFPISRPNLTFSTLTVSNMSPEDSSIYLCSVRPTGTANEKLFFGSGTQLSVL.

V is TRBV11-2 and J is TRBJ2-1, with a tentative D call TRBD2 (7 bases). V shed 1 base and J shed 8 bases, with 18 bases lying between them. The CDR3 extends over 16 amino acids. Germline V CDR1 and CDR2: SGHAT, FQNNGV. This CDR3 reads CASSLVGGGPKDEQFF. For the CDR3, the DNA is TGTGCCAGCAGCTTAGTAGGGGGAGGGCCTAAGGATGAGCAGTTCTTC.

The rearrangement uses TRBV21-1 and TRBJ1-2; the D call of TRBD1 is as the table states it, not checked on the DNA. TRBV21-1 is a documented pseudogene. The CDR3 is made up of 14 amino acids. In nucleotides, the CDR3 is TGTGCCCTCCCTGAGACAGTCACTAACTATGGCTACACCTTC. This gives the protein CALPETVTNYGYTF.

V usage is TRBV5-6 and J usage is TRBJ2-3; TRBD1 aligns across 9 bases. The CDR3 length is 16 residues. Germline assignment: CDR1 SGHDT and CDR2 YYEEEE. V dropped 5 bases and J dropped 4; count of bases not matched to a gene: 11. In DNA form, the CDR3 reads TGTGCCAGCAGAGATACAGGGGGCGGTGGGGCAGATACGCAGTATTTT. Translation gives CASRDTGGGGADTQYF.

This sequence joins TRBV7-9 and TRBJ2-3; a weak D match, TRBD1 (6 bases). Germline CDR1 is SEHNR and CDR2 is FQNEAQ (reference sequence). The V gene lost 5 bases and the J gene lost 2 bases, with 8 bases spanning the gap. The CDR3 covers 13 residues. The CDR3: CASSPGHTDTQYF. The CDR3, as DNA: TGTGCCAGCAGCCCGGGACACACAGATACGCAGTATTTT.

This chain uses TRBV7-9 with TRBJ1-2; D remains unclear. The V gene's germline CDR1 is SEHNR and CDR2 FQNEAQ (reference sequence). The CDR3 runs to 14 residues. Trimming left V 1 base short and J 6 bases short, with 12 bases between. The CDR3 nucleotides read TGTGCCAGCAGCTTAGTACTAGCTGGGAATGGCTACACCTTC. This sequence encodes CASSLVLAGNGYTF.

V is TRBV28 and J is TRBJ2-1; D remains ambiguous. CDR3 length equals 13 residues. Germline lookup yields CDR1 MDHEN and CDR2 SYDVKM. Trimming removed 4 bases from V and 3 bases from J, with 7 bases in between. CDR3 region: CASSWRNYNEQFF. The DNA for the CDR3 is TGTGCCAGCAGTTGGCGGAACTACAATGAGCAGTTCTTC.

J is TRBJ2-1 and V is TRBV4-1; 8 bases map to TRBD2. The CDR3 has 17 amino acids. The J segment lost 3 bases and the V segment lost 4 bases, leaving 11 bases of the junction unmatched. In germline, CDR1 is MGHRA, CDR2 YSYEKL. The CDR3 is CASSPTSGLLYYNEQFF. The CDR3 region has the DNA TGCGCCAGCAGCCCTACTAGCGGATTACTTTACTACAATGAGCAGTTCTTC.

The chain recombines TRBV27 with TRBJ1-5; D call uncertain. Germline V lookup: CDR1 MNHEY, CDR2 SMNVEV (reference sequence). Trimming left V 1 base short and J 3 bases short, with 10 bases between. CDR3 length: 15 residues. Here the CDR3 DNA reads TGTGCCAGCAGTTTATATGCGGAGTACAATCAGCCCCAGCATTTT. Protein product: CASSLYAEYNQPQHF.

The chain joins TRBV6-5 to TRBJ1-2, with no clear D. V lost 0 bases and J lost 6, with 14 bases in between. CDR3 length: 15 residues. Germline CDR1 is MNHEY and CDR2 is SVGAGI. The CDR3 sequence: CASSYSPPRQHGYTF. Here the CDR3 DNA reads TGTGCCAGCAGTTACTCACCCCCGAGACAACATGGCTACACCTTC.

This clone was counted between two and nine times. The CDR3 DNA follows: TGTGCCAGCAGTAGCGAGAGGAACACTGAAGCTTTCTTT. Translating it yields CASSSERNTEAFF. The V gene is TRBV2, the J gene TRBJ1-1; D ambiguous. Per germline, CDR1 SNHLY and CDR2 FYNNEI. Trimming left V 5 bases short and J 1 base short, with 8 bases between. This CDR3 comprises 13 residues.

The V gene is TRBV12-5, the J gene TRBJ2-7; D may be TRBD2 (6 bases). Per germline, CDR1 LGHNT and CDR2 FRNRAP. Between the trimmed V and J ends, which lost 0 bases and 0 bases, there was a span of 12 bases. The CDR3 has 16 residues. The CDR3 region is CASGLVLGGSSYEQYF. As DNA, the CDR3 is TGTGCTAGTGGTTTGGTACTGGGGGGTAGCTCCTACGAGCAGTACTTC.

This chain links TRBV6-5 with TRBJ1-1; perhaps TRBD1 as D (5 bases). The germline V gene has CDR1 MNHEY and CDR2 SVGAGI. V was pared by 5 bases and J by 7 bases, with 11 bases between. This CDR3 has 12 residues. CDR3 nucleotide sequence: TGTGCCAGCAGTACAGGAGGGTTTGAAGCTTTCTTT. This gives the protein CASSTGGFEAFF.

The V gene is TRBV18, the J gene TRBJ2-1; 10 nucleotides match TRBD2. V was clipped by 4 bases and J by 8 bases; unmatched bases: 11. The CDR3 is 16 residues long. Per the germline V gene, CDR1 is KGHSH and CDR2 is LQKENI. The CDR3 here is CASSRTGTSATHEQFF. The CDR3, as DNA: TGTGCCAGCTCACGAACCGGGACTAGCGCCACCCATGAGCAGTTCTTC.

The V gene is TRBV7-3, the J gene TRBJ2-3; D perhaps matches TRBD2 (8 bases). Looked up from germline, CDR1 is SGHTA and CDR2 is FQGTGA. Trimming cost V 6 bases and J 1 base, with 26 bases left between them. The CDR3 is 19 amino acids. CDR3 sequence reads: CASSPLPRGTSLRTDTQYF. The CDR3 DNA is TGTGCCAGCAGTCCTCTCCCCAGGGGGACTAGTCTTCGCACAGATACGCAGTATTTT. The full variable domain, with the rest looked up from reference TRBV7-3 and TRBJ2-3, is GAGVSQTPSNKVTEKGKYVELRCDPISGHTALYWYRQSLGQGPEFLIYFQGTGAADDSGLPNDRFFAVRPEGSVSTLKIQRTERGDSAVYLCASSPLPRGTSLRTDTQYFGPGTRLTVL.

This clone was counted a single time. This chain connects TRBV6-5 to TRBJ1-2, with TRBD1 matching 8 bases. The CDR3 loop spans 15 amino acids. Germline V gene lookup returns CDR1 MNHEY and CDR2 SVGAGI. With V trimmed by 0 bases and J by 5 bases, 5 bases remained unmatched. The DNA of the CDR3 is TGTGCCAGCAGTTACTCCGGGACAGGTGTTTATGGCTACACCTTC. Translated: CASSYSGTGVYGYTF.

V and J are TRBV2 and TRBJ2-5; the match to TRBD2 covers 7 bases. The CDR3 loop spans 15 amino acids. Germline V gene lookup returns CDR1 SNHLY and CDR2 FYNNEI. After removal of 2 bases from V and 5 bases from J, the junction contained 8 bases not matched to a gene. The CDR3 spells CASSETGGRPETQYF. In DNA, the CDR3 is TGTGCCAGCAGTGAAACAGGCGGGAGACCCGAGACCCAGTACTTC.

The gene calls are TRBV11-3 and TRBJ2-7; no clear D. Trimming removed 5 bases from V and 4 bases from J, with 9 bases in between. The CDR3 totals 12 residues. Germline lookup yields CDR1 SGHNT and CDR2 YENEEA. CDR3 loop: CASSPRTYEQYF. The CDR3 nucleotides are TGTGCCAGCAGCCCCCGAACTTACGAGCAGTACTTC.

J is TRBJ1-1 and V is TRBV27; tentatively, D is TRBD1 (5 bases). The V end was cut by 3 bases, the J end by 1 base, with 9 bases between. The CDR3 contains 14 residues. Germline CDR1 reads MNHEY; CDR2 reads SMNVEV (reference sequence). The CDR3 protein is CASSFGGGNTEAFF. CDR3 coding DNA: TGTGCCAGCAGTTTCGGGGGAGGGAACACTGAAGCTTTCTTT.

This clone has a single count. The chain is built from TRBV14 and TRBJ1-2; a weak D match, TRBD1 (6 bases). V was pared by 2 bases and J by 4 bases, with 17 bases between. Germline assignment: CDR1 SGHDN and CDR2 FVKESK. The CDR3 is 16 amino acids. The chain's CDR3 is CASSQFITGQSYGYTF. As DNA, the CDR3 is TGTGCCAGCAGCCAATTTATTACAGGGCAATCCTATGGCTACACCTTC.

This sequence joins TRBV28 and TRBJ2-7; D may be TRBD2 (6 bases). The CDR3 contains 16 residues. V lost 3 bases, J lost 7 bases, and 22 bases lay in between. The V gene's germline CDR1 is MDHEN and CDR2 SYDVKM. Here the CDR3 DNA reads TGTGCCAGCAGTTTGGTTTTCCGGGAGTCCCAAGGGGAGCAGTACTTC. Protein: CASSLVFRESQGEQYF. Full variable domain (remainder filled in from reference TRBV28 and TRBJ2-7): DVKVTQSSRYLVKRTGEKVFLECVQDMDHENMFWYRQDPGLGLRLIYFSYDVKMKEKGDIPEGYSVSREKKERFSLILESASTNQTSMYLCASSLVFRESQGEQYFGPGTRLTVT.